Given below is one T cell receptor beta chain in context. This entry is derived from a study of blood T cells in healthy people across ages. Alongside a J-beta primer mix, a sample-barcoded 5' primer served in a second PCR lasting about 7 to 12 cycles. Each cDNA molecule received a tag from a template-switch adaptor that had 12 random nucleotides. There were at least 2.5 million CDR3-containing paired-end reads obtained from each sample. One entry per CDR3 protein results from TCRdb running MiXCR on the 5' RACE reads. In the table there are fewer than 2,000,000 distinct CDR3 sequences, almost 35% of which are singletons. This TCR came from a woman under 40 in good health. The sample consisted of blood.

The CDR3 DNA is TGTGCCAGCAGTTCTTGGACGGTGAACACTGAAGCTTTCTTT. Its translation is CASSSWTVNTEAFF. J is TRBJ1-1 and V is TRBV27; D is ambiguous. This CDR3 is built from 14 residues. Between the trimmed V and J ends, which lost 4 bases and 0 bases, there was a span of 9 bases. Germline CDR1 MNHEY, CDR2 SMNVEV (reference sequence).